This TCR beta chain is drawn from a study of tumor and adjacent non-tumor tissue in lung cancer. Overall study: The patients, around 11 men and 4 or 5 women, were about 31 to 76 with stage I to III disease.

Three rounds of nested PCR, following a modified ARM-PCR protocol, produced the TCRbeta library. Each CDR3 protein is one row after TCRdb ran MiXCR on the multiplex PCR reads. The data hold approximately 90,000 distinct CDR3 sequences, with 67% observed a single time. The CDR3 is 13 amino acids. The template was RNA from unsorted bulk tissue. This chain uses TRBV21-1 with TRBJ2-7; the D call in the table, TRBD1, was not verified against the DNA. TRBV21-1 counts as a pseudogene. This sequence was found in a man between 60 and 75 years old with non-small cell lung cancer. The specimen sequenced was lung tumor tissue. The CDR3, as DNA: TGTGACGGACATTCGGGACAGGGGGGCGAGCAGTACTTC. It translates to CDGHSGQGGEQYF.